The 13 T cell receptor beta chains listed next were all sequenced from one sample in a study of metastatic and nonmetastatic thyroid tumors. TCRdb re-called the PCR reads with MiXCR. The table lists some 15,000 clones, more than 25% of them singletons. All patients were treatment-naive before thyroid surgery. Sequencing was carried out using tumor tissue. The origin of the receptors is a female donor with papillary thyroid cancer or a benign thyroid nodule (not recorded which). Some clones in this sample may be carry-over from other donors' samples.

Note on this clone: Relative to the germline gene, one junction end is altered; a read error may explain this. CDR3 DNA sequence: TGTTCCAGCAGCATGACTAGCGCACCCACAGATACGCAGTATTTT. This encodes CSSSMTSAPTDTQYF. The chain combines TRBV9 with TRBJ2-3, with 8 bases that match TRBD2. The CDR3 contains 15 residues. The germline gives CDR1 SGDLS, CDR2 YYNGEE.

This chain uses TRBV13 with TRBJ2-1, with TRBD2 identical over 9 bases. Germline V gives CDR1 PRHDT, CDR2 FYEKMQ (reference sequence). The junction had 6 bases not matched to a gene; V was cut back by 3 bases and J by 9 bases. The CDR3 covers 14 residues. Here the CDR3 DNA reads TGTGCCAGCAGCTTCTCGCGGGAGGGCCTTGAGCAGTTCTTC. Translated: CASSFSREGLEQFF. Full variable domain (outside the CDR3, taken from reference TRBV13 and TRBJ2-1): AAGVIQSPRHLIKEKRETATLKCYPIPRHDTVYWYQQGPGQDPQFLISFYEKMQSDKGSIPDRFSAQQFSDYHSELNMSSLELGDSALYFCASSFSREGLEQFFGPGTRLTVL.

This clone is medium-sized in the sample. The chain recombines TRBV5-1 with TRBJ1-2, with a possible D match to TRBD1 (6 bases). The CDR3 is 14 residues long. Trimming shortened V by 4 bases and J by 4 bases, and 14 bases separated the two germline ends. Germline V gene data show CDR1 as SGHRS and CDR2 as YFSETQ. The DNA for the CDR3 is TGCGCCAGCAGCGCCGGGGGCCTGATCTATGGCTACACCTTC. Translating it yields CASSAGGLIYGYTF.

In this sample, this clone turned up many times. The chain employs TRBV12-3 or TRBV12-4 and TRBJ2-1; 9 bases line up with TRBD1. V shed 7 bases, J shed 6 bases, and the junction held 7 bases outside the gene matches. The CDR3 runs to 14 residues. Here the CDR3 reads CASTRTGDTNEQFF. The DNA for the CDR3 is TGTGCCAGCACCAGGACAGGGGATACCAATGAGCAGTTCTTC.

The rearrangement joins TRBV7-2 to TRBJ2-3; TRBD2 matches 9 bases. The germline gives CDR1 SGHTA, CDR2 FQGNSA. J was trimmed by 5 bases and V by 1 base; bases with no gene match: 7. There are 16 residues in the CDR3. In DNA, the CDR3 is TGTGCCAGCAGCTTAGGGCGGGGGGGCATCGGAGATACGCAGTATTTT. It translates to CASSLGRGGIGDTQYF. Using reference TRBV7-2 and TRBJ2-3 for the parts outside the CDR3, the full variable domain is GAGVSQSPSNKVTEKGKDVELRCDPISGHTALYWYRQSLGQGLEFLIYFQGNSAPDKSGLPSDRFSAERTGGSVSTLTIQRTQQEDSAVYLCASSLGRGGIGDTQYFGPGTRLTVL.

The chain carries TRBV25-1 and TRBJ1-2, with 10 bases identical to TRBD1. V gave up 4 bases and J gave up 6 bases; unmatched junction bases: 5. The CDR3 is 14 amino acids. Germline CDR1 MGHDK, CDR2 SYGVNS. CDR3 sequence (DNA): TGTGCCAGCAGTGCTGACAGGGGGCTGAATGGCTACACCTTC. It codes for CASSADRGLNGYTF.

The gene calls are TRBV20-1 and TRBJ2-7; 12 bases fit TRBD2. Germline CDR1 reads DFQATT; CDR2 reads SNEGSKA (reference sequence). The CDR3 consists of 16 residues. V lost 6 bases and J lost 5; bases outside the gene matches: 14. The CDR3 loop reads CSATSLRTSGNHEQYF. The CDR3 nucleotides read TGCAGTGCCACCTCACTTAGGACTAGCGGGAACCACGAGCAGTACTTC.

This clone was counted only a few times. The chain uses TRBV6-1 and TRBJ1-2, with 7 bases matching TRBD1. The germline CDR1 and CDR2 sequences are MNHNS and SASEGT. V lost 5 bases and J lost 7; bases outside the gene matches: 13. The CDR3 sequence is 15 residues long. CDR3 sequence: CASSPGPGQVGGYTF. Written as DNA, the CDR3 is TGTGCCAGCAGTCCCGGCCCTGGACAGGTTGGTGGCTACACCTTC.

This clone has ten or more counts. The rearrangement joins TRBV10-2 to TRBJ2-7; TRBD2 matches 13 bases. CDR1 is WSHSY, CDR2 SAAADI, per germline. V dropped 4 bases and J dropped 2; count of bases not matched to a gene: 2. The CDR3 spans 15 residues. In DNA, the CDR3 is TGCGCCAGCAGTGGAGGACTAGCGGGAGCCTACGAGCAGTACTTC. This sequence encodes CASSGGLAGAYEQYF.

The chain employs TRBV19 and TRBJ2-1, with 7 bases fitting TRBD2. This CDR3 contains 17 residues. J lost 3 bases, V lost 2 bases, and 10 bases had no gene match. Germline values: CDR1 LNHDA, CDR2 SQIVND (reference sequence). The CDR3 region is CASSIRSLAEIYNEQFF. The CDR3, as DNA: TGTGCCAGTAGTATACGGAGTCTAGCGGAGATCTACAATGAGCAGTTCTTC.

This chain links TRBV19 with TRBJ2-3, with TRBD1 as a possible D gene (6 bases). The length of the CDR3 is 14 residues. Germline CDR1 LNHDA, CDR2 SQIVND (reference sequence). Trimming left V 7 bases short and J 5 bases short, with 16 bases between. CDR3 sequence reads: CASIGRAGEDTQYF. The DNA for the CDR3 is TGTGCCAGTATCGGGCGCGCAGGGGAAGATACGCAGTATTTT.

The chain has TRBV11-2 and TRBJ1-2; D unresolved. This CDR3 region has 14 residues. V was clipped by 4 bases and J by 6 bases, with 15 bases between them. Looked up from germline, CDR1 is SGHAT and CDR2 is FQNNGV. The CDR3 reads CASSYPSQYDGYTF. The CDR3 coding sequence is TGTGCCAGCAGCTACCCGTCCCAGTACGATGGCTACACCTTC. The whole variable domain, filled in from reference TRBV11-2 and TRBJ1-2, reads EAGVAQSPRYKIIEKRQSVAFWCNPISGHATLYWYQQILGQGPKLLIQFQNNGVVDDSQLPKDRFSAERLKGVDSTLKIQPAKLEDSAVYLCASSYPSQYDGYTFGSGTRLTVV.

This clone turned up a few times. The rearrangement joins TRBV6-1 to TRBJ2-7; 11 bases are a match to TRBD2. The CDR3 is 14 residues long. V lost 6 bases to trimming and J lost 2 bases; unmatched junction nucleotides: 3. In germline, CDR1 is MNHNS, CDR2 SASEGT. CDR3 coding DNA: TGTGCCAGCAGGACTAGCGGGGTGGCCTACGAGCAGTACTTC. It specifies CASRTSGVAYEQYF.